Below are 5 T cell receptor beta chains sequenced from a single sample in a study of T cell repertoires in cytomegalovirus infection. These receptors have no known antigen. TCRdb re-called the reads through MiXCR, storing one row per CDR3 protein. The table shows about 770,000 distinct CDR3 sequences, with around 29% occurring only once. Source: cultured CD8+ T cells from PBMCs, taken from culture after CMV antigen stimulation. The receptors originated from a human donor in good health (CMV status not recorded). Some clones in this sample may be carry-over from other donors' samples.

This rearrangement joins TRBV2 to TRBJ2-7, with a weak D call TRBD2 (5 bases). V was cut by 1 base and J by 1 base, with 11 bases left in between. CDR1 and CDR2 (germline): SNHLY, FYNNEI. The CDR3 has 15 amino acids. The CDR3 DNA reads TGTGCCAGCAGTGAAGTGAGGACGGGGTCCTACGAGCAGTACTTC. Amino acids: CASSEVRTGSYEQYF.

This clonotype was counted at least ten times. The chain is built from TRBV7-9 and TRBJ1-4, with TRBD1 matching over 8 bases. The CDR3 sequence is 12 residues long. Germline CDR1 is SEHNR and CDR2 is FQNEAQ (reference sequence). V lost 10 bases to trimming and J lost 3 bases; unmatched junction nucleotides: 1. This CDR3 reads CATTGANEKLFF. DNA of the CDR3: TGTGCCACGACAGGGGCTAATGAAAAACTGTTTTTT.

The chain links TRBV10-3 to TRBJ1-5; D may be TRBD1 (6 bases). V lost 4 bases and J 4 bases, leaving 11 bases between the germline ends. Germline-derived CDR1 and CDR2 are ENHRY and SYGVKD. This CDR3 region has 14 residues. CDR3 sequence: CAISVTGSNQPQHF. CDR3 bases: TGTGCCATCAGTGTCACAGGGAGTAATCAGCCCCAGCATTTT.

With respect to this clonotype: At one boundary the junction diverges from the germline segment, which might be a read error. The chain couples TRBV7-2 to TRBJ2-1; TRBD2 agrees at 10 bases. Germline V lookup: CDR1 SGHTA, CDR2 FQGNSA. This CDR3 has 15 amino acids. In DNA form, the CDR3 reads TGTGTCAGCAGCTTAGCGGGGGGATCCTACAATGAGCAGTTCTTC. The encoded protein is CVSSLAGGSYNEQFF.

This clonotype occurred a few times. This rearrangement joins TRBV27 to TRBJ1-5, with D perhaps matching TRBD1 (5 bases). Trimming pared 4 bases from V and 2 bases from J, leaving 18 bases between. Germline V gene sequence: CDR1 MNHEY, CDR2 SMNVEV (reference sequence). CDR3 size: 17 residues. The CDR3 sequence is CASSSPQGGRGNQPQHF. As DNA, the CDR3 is TGTGCCAGCAGTTCACCGCAAGGCGGCAGGGGCAATCAGCCCCAGCATTTT.